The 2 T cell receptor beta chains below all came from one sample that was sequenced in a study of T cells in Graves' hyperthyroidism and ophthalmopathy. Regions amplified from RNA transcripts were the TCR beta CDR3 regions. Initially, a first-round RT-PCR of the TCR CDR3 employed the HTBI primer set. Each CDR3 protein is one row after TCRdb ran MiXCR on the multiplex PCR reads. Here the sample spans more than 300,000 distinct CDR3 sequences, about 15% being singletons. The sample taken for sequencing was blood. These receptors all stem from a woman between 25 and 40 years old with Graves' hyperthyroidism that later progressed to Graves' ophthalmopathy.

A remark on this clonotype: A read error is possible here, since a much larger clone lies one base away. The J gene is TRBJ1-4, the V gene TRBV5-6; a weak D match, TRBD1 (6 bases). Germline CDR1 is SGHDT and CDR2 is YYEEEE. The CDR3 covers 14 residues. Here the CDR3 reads CASSSDSLGEKLSF. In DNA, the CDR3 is TGTGCCAGCAGCTCGGACAGTCTGGGTGAAAAACTGTCTTTT.

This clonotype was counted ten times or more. CDR3 protein: CASSYIDTQYF. As DNA, the CDR3 is TGTGCCAGCAGCTATATCGATACGCAGTATTTT. V gene TRBV11-3 combines with J gene TRBJ2-3; D remains ambiguous. The CDR3 has 11 residues. The germline V gene has CDR1 SGHNT and CDR2 YENEEA. V shed 4 bases and J shed 6 bases, with 5 bases lying between them. Based on the CDR3 plus reference TRBV11-3 and TRBJ2-3, the full variable domain is EAGVVQSPRYKIIEKKQPVAFWCNPISGHNTLYWYLQNLGQGPELLIRYENEEAVDDSQLPKDRFSAERLKGVDSTLKIQPAELGDSAVYLCASSYIDTQYFGPGTRLTVL.